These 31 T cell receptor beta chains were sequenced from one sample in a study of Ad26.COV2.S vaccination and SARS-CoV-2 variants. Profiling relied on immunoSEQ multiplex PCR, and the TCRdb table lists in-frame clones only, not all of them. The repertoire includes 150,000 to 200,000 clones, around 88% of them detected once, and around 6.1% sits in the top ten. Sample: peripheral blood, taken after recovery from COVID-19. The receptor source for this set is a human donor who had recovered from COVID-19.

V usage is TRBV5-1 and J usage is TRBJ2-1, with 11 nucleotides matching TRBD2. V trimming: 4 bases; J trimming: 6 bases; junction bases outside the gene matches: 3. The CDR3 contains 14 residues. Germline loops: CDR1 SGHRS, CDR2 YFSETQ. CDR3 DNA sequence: TGCGCCAGCAGCCCGACTAGCGGGATCAATGAGCAGTTCTTC. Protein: CASSPTSGINEQFF.

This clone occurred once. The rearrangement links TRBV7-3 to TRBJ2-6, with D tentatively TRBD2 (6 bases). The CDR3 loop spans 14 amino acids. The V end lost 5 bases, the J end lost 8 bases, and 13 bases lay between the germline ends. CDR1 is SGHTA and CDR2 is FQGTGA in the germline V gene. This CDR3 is CASSLGGVTNVLTF. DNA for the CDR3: TGTGCCAGCAGCCTGGGGGGTGTGACCAACGTCCTGACTTTC.

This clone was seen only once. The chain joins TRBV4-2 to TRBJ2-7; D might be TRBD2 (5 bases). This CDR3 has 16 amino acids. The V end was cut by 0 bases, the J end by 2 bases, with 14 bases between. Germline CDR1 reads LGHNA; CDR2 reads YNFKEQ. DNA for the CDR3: TGTGCCAGCAGCCAAGATAGCACTAGTGCAACCTACGAGCAGTACTTC. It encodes CASSQDSTSATYEQYF.

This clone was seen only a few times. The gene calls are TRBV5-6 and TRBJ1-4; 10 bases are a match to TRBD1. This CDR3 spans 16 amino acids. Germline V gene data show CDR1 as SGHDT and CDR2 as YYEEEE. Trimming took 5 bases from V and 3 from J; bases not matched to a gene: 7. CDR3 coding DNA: TGTGCCAGCAGTTGGGGGACAGGGGATGCTAATGAAAAACTGTTTTTT. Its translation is CASSWGTGDANEKLFF.

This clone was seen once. The CDR3 here is CAIRDPGAGYEQYF. The CDR3 DNA reads TGTGCCATCAGGGACCCGGGCGCAGGCTACGAGCAGTACTTC. The V gene is TRBV10-3, the J gene TRBJ2-7; D is uncertain. V was clipped by 6 bases and J by 3 bases, with 15 bases between them. Germline CDR1 ENHRY, CDR2 SYGVKD. The CDR3 is 14 residues long.

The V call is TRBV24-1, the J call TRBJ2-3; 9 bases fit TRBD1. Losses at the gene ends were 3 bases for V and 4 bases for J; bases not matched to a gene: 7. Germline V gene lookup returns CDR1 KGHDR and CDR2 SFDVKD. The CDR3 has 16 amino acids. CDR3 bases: TGTGCCACCAGTGATGGGGGGGACAGGGTAGCAGATACGCAGTATTTT. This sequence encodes CATSDGGDRVADTQYF.

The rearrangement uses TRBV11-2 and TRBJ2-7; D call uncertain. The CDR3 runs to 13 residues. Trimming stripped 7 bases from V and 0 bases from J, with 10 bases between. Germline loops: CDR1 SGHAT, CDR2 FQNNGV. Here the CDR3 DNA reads TGTGCCAGCACCACGTGGGGCTCCTACGAGCAGTACTTC. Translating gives CASTTWGSYEQYF.

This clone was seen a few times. CDR3: CASSQDLSYLLYTF. CDR3 DNA sequence: TGCGCCAGCAGCCAAGACCTGTCCTACCTTCTATACACCTTC. The chain recombines TRBV4-1 with TRBJ1-2; no firm D call. Germline-derived CDR1 and CDR2 are MGHRA and YSYEKL. This CDR3 comprises 14 residues. Trimming left V 0 bases short and J 11 bases short, with 16 bases between.

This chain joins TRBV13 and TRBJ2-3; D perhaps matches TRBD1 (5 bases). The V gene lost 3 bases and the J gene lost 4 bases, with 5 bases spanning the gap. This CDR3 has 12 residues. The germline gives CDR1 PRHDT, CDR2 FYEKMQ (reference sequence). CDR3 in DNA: TGTGCCAGCAGCTTGGGGCCAGATACGCAGTATTTT. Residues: CASSLGPDTQYF.

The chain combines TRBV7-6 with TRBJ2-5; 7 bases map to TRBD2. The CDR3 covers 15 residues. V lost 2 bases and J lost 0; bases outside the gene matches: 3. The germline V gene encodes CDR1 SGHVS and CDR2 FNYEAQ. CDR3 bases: TGTGCCAGCAGCTTAAGCGGGATTAACCAAGAGACCCAGTACTTC. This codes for CASSLSGINQETQYF.

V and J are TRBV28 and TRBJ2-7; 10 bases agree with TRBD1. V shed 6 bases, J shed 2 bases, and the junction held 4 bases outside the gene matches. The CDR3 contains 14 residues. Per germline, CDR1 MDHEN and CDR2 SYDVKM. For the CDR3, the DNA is TGTGCCAGCAGAAGACAGGGGGCGACCTACGAGCAGTACTTC. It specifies CASRRQGATYEQYF. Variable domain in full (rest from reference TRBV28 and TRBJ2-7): DVKVTQSSRYLVKRTGEKVFLECVQDMDHENMFWYRQDPGLGLRLIYFSYDVKMKEKGDIPEGYSVSREKKERFSLILESASTNQTSMYLCASRRQGATYEQYFGPGTRLTVT.

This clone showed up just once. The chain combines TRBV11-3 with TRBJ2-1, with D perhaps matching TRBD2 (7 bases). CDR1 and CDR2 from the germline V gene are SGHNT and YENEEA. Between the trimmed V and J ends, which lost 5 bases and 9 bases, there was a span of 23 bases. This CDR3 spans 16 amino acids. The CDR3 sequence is CASSDPLGQRGGEQFF. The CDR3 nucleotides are TGTGCCAGCAGCGATCCACTCGGCCAGAGGGGGGGTGAGCAGTTCTTC.

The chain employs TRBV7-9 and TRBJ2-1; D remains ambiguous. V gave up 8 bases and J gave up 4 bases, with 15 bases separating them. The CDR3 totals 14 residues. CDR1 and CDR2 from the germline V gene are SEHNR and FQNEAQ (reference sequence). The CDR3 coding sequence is TGTGCCAGCGAACCCCTTGGACGGTACAATGAGCAGTTCTTC. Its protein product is CASEPLGRYNEQFF. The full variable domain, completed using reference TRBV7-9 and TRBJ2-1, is DTGVSQNPRHKITKRGQNVTFRCDPISEHNRLYWYRQTLGQGPEFLTYFQNEAQLEKSRLLSDRFSAERPKGSFSTLEIQRTEQGDSAMYLCASEPLGRYNEQFFGPGTRLTVL.

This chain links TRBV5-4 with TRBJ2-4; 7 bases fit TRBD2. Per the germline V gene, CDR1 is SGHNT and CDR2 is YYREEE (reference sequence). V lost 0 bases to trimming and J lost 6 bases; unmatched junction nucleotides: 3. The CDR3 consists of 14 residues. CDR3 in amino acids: CASSLGSGVNIQYF. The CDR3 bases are TGTGCCAGCAGCTTGGGCAGCGGGGTAAACATTCAGTACTTC. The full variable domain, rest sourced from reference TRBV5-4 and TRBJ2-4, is ETGVTQSPTHLIKTRGQQVTLRCSSQSGHNTVSWYQQALGQGPQFIFQYYREEENGRGNFPPRFSGLQFPNYSSELNVNALELDDSALYLCASSLGSGVNIQYFGAGTRLSVL.

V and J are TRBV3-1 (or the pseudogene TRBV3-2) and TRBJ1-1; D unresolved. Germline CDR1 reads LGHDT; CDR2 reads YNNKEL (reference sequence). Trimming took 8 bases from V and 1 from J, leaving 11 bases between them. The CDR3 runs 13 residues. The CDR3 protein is CASASNRNTEAFF. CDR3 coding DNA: TGTGCCAGCGCATCAAACCGGAACACTGAAGCTTTCTTT.

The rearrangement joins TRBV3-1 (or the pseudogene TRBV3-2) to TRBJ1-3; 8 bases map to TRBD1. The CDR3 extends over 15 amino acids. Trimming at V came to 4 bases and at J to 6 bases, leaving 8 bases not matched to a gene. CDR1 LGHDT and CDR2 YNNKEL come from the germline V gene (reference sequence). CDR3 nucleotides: TGTGCCAGCAGCCCCTTCTTGGGACAGGCAAACACCATATATTTT. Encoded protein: CASSPFLGQANTIYF.

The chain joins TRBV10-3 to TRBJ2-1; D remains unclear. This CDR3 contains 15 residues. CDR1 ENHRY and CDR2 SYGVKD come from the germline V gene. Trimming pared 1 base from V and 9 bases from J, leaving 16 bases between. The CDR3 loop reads CAISELGSPRFEQFF. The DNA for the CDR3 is TGTGCCATCAGTGAGTTGGGATCGCCTAGGTTTGAGCAGTTCTTC.

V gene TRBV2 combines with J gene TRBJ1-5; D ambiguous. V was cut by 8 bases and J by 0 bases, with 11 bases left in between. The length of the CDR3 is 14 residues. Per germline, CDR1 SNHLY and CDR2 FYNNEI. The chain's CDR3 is CASAVDYSNQPQHF. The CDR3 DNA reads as TGTGCCAGCGCAGTCGACTATAGCAATCAGCCCCAGCATTTT.

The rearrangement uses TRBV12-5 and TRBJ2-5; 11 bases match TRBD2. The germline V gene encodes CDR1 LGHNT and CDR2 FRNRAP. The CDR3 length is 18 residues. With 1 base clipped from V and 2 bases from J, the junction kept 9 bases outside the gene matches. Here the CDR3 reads CASGLDYASGGPQETQYF. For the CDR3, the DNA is TGTGCTAGTGGTTTGGACTACGCTAGCGGGGGGCCGCAAGAGACCCAGTACTTC.

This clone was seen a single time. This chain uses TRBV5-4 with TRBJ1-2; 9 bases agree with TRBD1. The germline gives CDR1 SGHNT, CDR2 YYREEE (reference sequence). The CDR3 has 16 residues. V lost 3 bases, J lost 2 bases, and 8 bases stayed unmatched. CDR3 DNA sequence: TGTGCCAGCAGCTCCCGTACCGGGACAGGGAACTATGGCTACACCTTC. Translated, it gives CASSSRTGTGNYGYTF.

The CDR3 DNA reads as TGTGCCAGCAGTCCTAGCTCCTACAATGAGCAGTTCTTC. Protein sequence: CASSPSSYNEQFF. The J gene is TRBJ2-1, the V gene TRBV28; D is ambiguous. From germline, CDR1 is MDHEN and CDR2 SYDVKM. V was cut by 5 bases and J by 0 bases, with 5 bases left in between. The CDR3 is 13 residues long. The full variable domain, completed using reference TRBV28 and TRBJ2-1, is DVKVTQSSRYLVKRTGEKVFLECVQDMDHENMFWYRQDPGLGLRLIYFSYDVKMKEKGDIPEGYSVSREKKERFSLILESASTNQTSMYLCASSPSSYNEQFFGPGTRLTVL.

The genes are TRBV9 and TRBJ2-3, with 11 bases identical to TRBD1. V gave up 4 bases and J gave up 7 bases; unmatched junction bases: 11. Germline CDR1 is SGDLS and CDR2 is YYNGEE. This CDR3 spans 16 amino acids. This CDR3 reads CASSSSRDRGAYTQYF. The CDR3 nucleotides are TGTGCCAGCAGCTCATCCCGGGACAGGGGGGCCTATACGCAGTATTTT.

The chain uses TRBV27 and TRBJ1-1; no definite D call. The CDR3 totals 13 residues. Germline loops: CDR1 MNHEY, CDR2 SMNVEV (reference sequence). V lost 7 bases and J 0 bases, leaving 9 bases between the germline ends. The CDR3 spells CASKAAMNTEAFF. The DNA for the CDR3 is TGTGCCAGCAAGGCGGCTATGAACACTGAAGCTTTCTTT.

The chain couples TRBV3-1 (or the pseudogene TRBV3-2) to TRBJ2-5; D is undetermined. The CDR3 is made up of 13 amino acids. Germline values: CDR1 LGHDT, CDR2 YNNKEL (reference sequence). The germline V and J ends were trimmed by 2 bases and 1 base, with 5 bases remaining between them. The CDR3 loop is CASSQPPQETQYF. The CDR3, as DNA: TGTGCCAGCAGCCAACCCCCCCAAGAGACCCAGTACTTC.

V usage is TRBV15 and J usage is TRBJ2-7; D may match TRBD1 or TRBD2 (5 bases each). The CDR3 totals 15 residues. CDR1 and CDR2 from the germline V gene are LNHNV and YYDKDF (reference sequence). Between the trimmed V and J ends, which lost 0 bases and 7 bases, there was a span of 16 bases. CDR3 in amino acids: CATSRDPAGTGEQYF. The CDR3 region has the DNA TGTGCCACCAGCAGAGATCCGGCTGGGACGGGGGAGCAGTACTTC.

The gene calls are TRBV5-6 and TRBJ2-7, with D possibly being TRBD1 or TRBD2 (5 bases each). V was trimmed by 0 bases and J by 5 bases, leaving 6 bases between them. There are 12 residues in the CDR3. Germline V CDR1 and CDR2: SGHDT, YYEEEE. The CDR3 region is CASSLGGDEQYF. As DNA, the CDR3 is TGTGCCAGCAGCTTGGGAGGGGACGAGCAGTACTTC.

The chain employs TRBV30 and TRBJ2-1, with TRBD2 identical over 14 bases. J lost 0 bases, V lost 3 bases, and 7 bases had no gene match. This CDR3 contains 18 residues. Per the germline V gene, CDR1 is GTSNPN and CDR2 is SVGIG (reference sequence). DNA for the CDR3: TGTGCCTGGAGCGGGACTAGCGGGAGAGAGAGCTCCTACAATGAGCAGTTCTTC. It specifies CAWSGTSGRESSYNEQFF.

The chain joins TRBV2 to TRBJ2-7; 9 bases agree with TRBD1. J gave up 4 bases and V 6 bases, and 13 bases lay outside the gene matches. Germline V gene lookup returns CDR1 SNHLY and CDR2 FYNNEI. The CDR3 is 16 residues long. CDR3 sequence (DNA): TGTGCCAGCAGCATTCCCCCGGGACAGGGTATATACGAGCAGTACTTC. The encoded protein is CASSIPPGQGIYEQYF.

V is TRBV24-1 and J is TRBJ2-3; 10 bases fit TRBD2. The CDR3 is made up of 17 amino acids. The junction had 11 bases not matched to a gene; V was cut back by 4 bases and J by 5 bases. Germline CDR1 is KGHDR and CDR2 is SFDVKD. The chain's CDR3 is CATSDRGAGGLVDTQYF. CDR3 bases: TGTGCCACCAGTGACCGAGGAGCGGGAGGGCTTGTAGATACGCAGTATTTT.

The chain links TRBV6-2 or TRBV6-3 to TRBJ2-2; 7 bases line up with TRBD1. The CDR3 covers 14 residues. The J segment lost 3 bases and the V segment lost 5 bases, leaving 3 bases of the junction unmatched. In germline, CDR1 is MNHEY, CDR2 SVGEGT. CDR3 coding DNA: TGTGCCAGCAGTCTGACAGGGTACACCGGGGAGCTGTTTTTT. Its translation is CASSLTGYTGELFF.

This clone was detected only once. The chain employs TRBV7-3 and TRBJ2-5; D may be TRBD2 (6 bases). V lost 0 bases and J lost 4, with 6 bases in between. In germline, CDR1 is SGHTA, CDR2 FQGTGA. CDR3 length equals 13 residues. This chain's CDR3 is CASSLTEGETQYF. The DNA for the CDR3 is TGTGCCAGCAGCTTAACGGAGGGAGAGACCCAGTACTTC.